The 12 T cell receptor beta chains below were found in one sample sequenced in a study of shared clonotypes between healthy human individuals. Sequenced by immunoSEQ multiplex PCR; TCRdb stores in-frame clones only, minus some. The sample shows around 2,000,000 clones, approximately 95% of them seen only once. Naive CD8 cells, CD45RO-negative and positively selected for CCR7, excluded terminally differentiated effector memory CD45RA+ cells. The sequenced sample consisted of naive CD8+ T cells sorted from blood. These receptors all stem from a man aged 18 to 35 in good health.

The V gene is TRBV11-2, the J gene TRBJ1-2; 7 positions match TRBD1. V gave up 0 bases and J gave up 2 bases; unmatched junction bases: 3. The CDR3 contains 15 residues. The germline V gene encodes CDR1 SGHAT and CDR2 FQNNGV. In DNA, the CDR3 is TGTGCCAGCAGCTTAGAGGCGACAGGGAACTATGGCTACACCTTC. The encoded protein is CASSLEATGNYGYTF.

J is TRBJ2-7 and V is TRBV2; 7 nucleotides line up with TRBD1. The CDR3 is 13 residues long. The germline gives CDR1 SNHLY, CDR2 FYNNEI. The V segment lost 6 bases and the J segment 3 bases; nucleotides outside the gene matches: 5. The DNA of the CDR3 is TGTGCCAGCAGGGACGGACAGGTCTACGAGCAGTACTTC. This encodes CASRDGQVYEQYF. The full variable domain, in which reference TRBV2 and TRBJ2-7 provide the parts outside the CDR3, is EPEVTQTPSHQVTQMGQEVILRCVPISNHLYFYWYRQILGQKVEFLVSFYNNEISEKSEIFDDQFSVERPDGSNFTLKIRSTKLEDSAMYFCASRDGQVYEQYFGPGTRLTVT.

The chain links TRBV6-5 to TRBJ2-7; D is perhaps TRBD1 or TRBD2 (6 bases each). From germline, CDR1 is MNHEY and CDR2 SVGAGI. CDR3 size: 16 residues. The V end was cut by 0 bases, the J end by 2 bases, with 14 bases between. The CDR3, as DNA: TGTGCCAGCAGTTACTCGGCGGGACAAAAACCCTACGAGCAGTACTTC. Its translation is CASSYSAGQKPYEQYF.

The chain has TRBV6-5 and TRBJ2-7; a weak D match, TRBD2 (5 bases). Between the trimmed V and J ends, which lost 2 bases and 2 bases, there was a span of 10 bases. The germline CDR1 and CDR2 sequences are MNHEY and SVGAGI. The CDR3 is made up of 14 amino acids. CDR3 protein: CASSYAGIAYEQYF. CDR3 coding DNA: TGTGCCAGCAGTTACGCGGGTATAGCCTACGAGCAGTACTTC.

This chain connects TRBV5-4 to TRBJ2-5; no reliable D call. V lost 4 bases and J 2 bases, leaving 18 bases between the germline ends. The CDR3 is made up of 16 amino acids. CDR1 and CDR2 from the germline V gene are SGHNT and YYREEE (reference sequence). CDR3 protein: CASSQVALMGQETQYF. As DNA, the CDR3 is TGTGCCAGCAGCCAGGTGGCCCTCATGGGGCAAGAGACCCAGTACTTC.

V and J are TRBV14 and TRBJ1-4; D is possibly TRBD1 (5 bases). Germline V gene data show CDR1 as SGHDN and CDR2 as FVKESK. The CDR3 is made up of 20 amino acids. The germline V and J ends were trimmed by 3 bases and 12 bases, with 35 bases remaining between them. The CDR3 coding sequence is TGTGCCAGCAGCCAGAGGGACGGTGACCCGAATTCAATGAAAAACTGGCAACTGTTTTTT. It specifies CASSQRDGDPNSMKNWQLFF. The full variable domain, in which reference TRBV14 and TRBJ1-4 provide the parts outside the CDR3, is EAGVTQFPSHSVIEKGQTVTLRCDPISGHDNLYWYRRVMGKEIKFLLHFVKESKQDESGMPNNRFLAERTGGTYSTLKVQPAELEDSGVYFCASSQRDGDPNSMKNWQLFFGSGTQLSVL.

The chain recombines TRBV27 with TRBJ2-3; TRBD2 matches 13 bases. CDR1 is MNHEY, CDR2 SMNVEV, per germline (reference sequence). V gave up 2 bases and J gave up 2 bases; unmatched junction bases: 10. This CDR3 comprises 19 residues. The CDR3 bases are TGTGCCAGCAGTTTAATCCCCCGGACTAGCGGGGGATTCACAGATACGCAGTATTTT. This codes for CASSLIPRTSGGFTDTQYF.

DNA for the CDR3: TGTGCCAGCAGCTTAGTTTTGGCTAGCGACGAGCAGTACTTC. This codes for CASSLVLASDEQYF. The rearrangement joins TRBV7-2 to TRBJ2-7; D perhaps matches TRBD2 (6 bases). Germline CDR1 and CDR2: SGHTA and FQGNSA. The CDR3 extends over 14 amino acids. Trimming stripped 1 base from V and 5 bases from J, with 12 bases between.

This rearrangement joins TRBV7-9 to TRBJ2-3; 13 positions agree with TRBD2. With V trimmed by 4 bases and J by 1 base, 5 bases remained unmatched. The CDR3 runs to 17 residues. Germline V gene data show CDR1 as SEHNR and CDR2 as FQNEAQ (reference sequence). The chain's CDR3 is CASSSPGTSGGTDTQYF. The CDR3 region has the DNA TGTGCCAGCAGCTCTCCCGGGACTAGCGGGGGCACAGATACGCAGTATTTT.

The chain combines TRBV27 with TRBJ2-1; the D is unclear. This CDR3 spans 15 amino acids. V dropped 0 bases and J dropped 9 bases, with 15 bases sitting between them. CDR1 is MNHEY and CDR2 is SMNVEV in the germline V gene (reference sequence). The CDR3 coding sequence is TGTGCCAGCAGTTTATCATCCTGGACGAAGGGTGAGCAGTTCTTC. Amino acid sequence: CASSLSSWTKGEQFF.

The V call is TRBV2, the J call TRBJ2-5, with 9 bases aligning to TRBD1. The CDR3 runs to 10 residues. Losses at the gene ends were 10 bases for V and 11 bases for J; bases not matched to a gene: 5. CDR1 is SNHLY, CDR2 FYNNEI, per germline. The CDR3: CATIGQGQYF. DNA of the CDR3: TGTGCCACCATAGGACAGGGGCAGTACTTC.

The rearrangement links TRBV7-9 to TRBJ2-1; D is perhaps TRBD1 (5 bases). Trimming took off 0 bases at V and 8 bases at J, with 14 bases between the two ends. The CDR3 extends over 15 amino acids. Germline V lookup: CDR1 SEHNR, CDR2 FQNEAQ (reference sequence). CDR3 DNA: TGTGCCAGCAGCTTAGCCCAGGGCAGTGGGGATGAGCAGTTCTTC. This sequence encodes CASSLAQGSGDEQFF.